The entry below gives a single T cell receptor beta chain sequence along with its context. The CDR3 length is 15 residues. Trimming took off 4 bases at V and 1 base at J, with 14 bases between the two ends. CDR1 and CDR2 from the germline V gene are SGHRS and YFSETQ. Data came from immunoSEQ multiplex PCR; TCRdb stores just in-frame clones and leaves some out. The repertoire includes 15,000 to 20,000 clones, 73% of them detected once, and under 5% sits in the top ten. This specimen comes from a study of sequential checkpoint blockade in melanoma. About the study: Both treatment sequences were followed by maintenance nivolumab. TCRbeta immunosequencing was performed on DNA from roughly 90 pretreatment melanoma tumor samples. After nivolumab or ipilimumab alone, about two dozen patients had week-13 rebiopsies.

Treatment noted: randomized to nivolumab then ipilimumab (arm A) or the reverse (arm B). Patients had received no earlier DNA-damaging chemotherapy. The TCR was taken from a human donor with melanoma. The sample here was tumor tissue (inferred from file names), taken from a patient given nivolumab and ipilimumab in sequence. V is TRBV5-1 and J is TRBJ1-1; the D gene is possibly TRBD1 (6 bases). The DNA for the CDR3 is TGCGCCAGCAGCCCTACTTCGGGGGCGAACACTGAAGCTTTCTTT. The encoded protein is CASSPTSGANTEAFF.